A single sample is the source of the 26 T cell receptor beta chains below, sequenced in a study of cytomegalovirus exposure and HLA in healthy donors. 60 Vbeta and 13 Jbeta primers were used in PCR. Some clones are missing from TCRdb's copy, which holds only in-frame ones; the method was immunoSEQ multiplex PCR. There are 150,000 to 200,000 clones in the sample; around 78% occur only once, and about 2.1% lies in the top ten. Source material: PBMCs. These receptors came from a man aged 25 to 40 in good health and CMV-seronegative.

This clone was detected a few times. The chain employs TRBV6-1 and TRBJ2-1; 7 bases map to TRBD1. The CDR3 spans 12 residues. The V and J ends lost 10 bases and 6 bases, in that order; junction bases with no gene match: 6. Germline CDR1 MNHNS, CDR2 SASEGT. Here the CDR3 reads CATRDRINEQFF. CDR3 DNA: TGTGCCACCCGGGACAGAATCAATGAGCAGTTCTTC.

The chain employs TRBV6-1 and TRBJ2-7; a possible D gene is TRBD1 (8 bases). This CDR3 is 15 amino acids long. Germline values: CDR1 MNHNS, CDR2 SASEGT. V was pared by 3 bases and J by 2 bases, with 14 bases between. The CDR3: CASSDLQGGAYEQYF. The CDR3 DNA follows: TGTGCCAGCAGTGACCTACAGGGGGGGGCCTACGAGCAGTACTTC.

The chain carries TRBV5-4 and TRBJ1-1; D unclear. The germline V and J ends were trimmed by 4 bases and 2 bases, with 9 bases remaining between them. The CDR3 sequence is 13 residues long. Germline V gives CDR1 SGHNT, CDR2 YYREEE (reference sequence). CDR3 residues: CASSENRNTEAFF. In DNA, the CDR3 is TGTGCCAGCAGCGAGAACAGAAACACTGAAGCTTTCTTT.

The rearrangement links TRBV6-1 to TRBJ1-5; a weak D match, TRBD1 (5 bases). The germline V and J ends were trimmed by 7 bases and 3 bases, with 10 bases remaining between them. The germline CDR1 and CDR2 sequences are MNHNS and SASEGT. This CDR3 comprises 13 residues. The CDR3 protein is CASMTDFNQPQHF. In DNA, the CDR3 is TGTGCCAGCATGACAGACTTCAATCAGCCCCAGCATTTT.

The rearrangement links TRBV11-3 to TRBJ2-2; no firm D call. V dropped 5 bases and J dropped 1 base, with 5 bases sitting between them. This CDR3 contains 13 residues. Germline assignment: CDR1 SGHNT and CDR2 YENEEA. The CDR3 protein is CASSPENTGELFF. The DNA for the CDR3 is TGTGCCAGCAGCCCAGAGAACACCGGGGAGCTGTTTTTT.

V usage is TRBV30 and J usage is TRBJ2-1; no firm D call. Germline lookup yields CDR1 GTSNPN and CDR2 SVGIG (reference sequence). This CDR3 has 11 amino acids. With 4 bases removed from V and 9 bases from J, the gap between germline ends came to 10 bases. CDR3 amino acids: CAWTKNSEQFF. The CDR3 nucleotides are TGTGCCTGGACCAAAAACTCTGAGCAGTTCTTC.

The chain joins TRBV4-2 to TRBJ2-7, with 11 bases identical to TRBD2. Germline CDR1 is LGHNA and CDR2 is YNFKEQ. V trimming: 3 bases; J trimming: 4 bases; junction bases outside the gene matches: 8. CDR3 size: 16 residues. CDR3 in DNA: TGTGCCAGCAGCCATGTTAGCGGGAGGGAGAAATACGAGCAGTACTTC. It is translated as CASSHVSGREKYEQYF.

The genes are TRBV2 and TRBJ2-5, with unresolved D. Germline V gene sequence: CDR1 SNHLY, CDR2 FYNNEI. This CDR3 is 13 amino acids long. The germline V and J ends were trimmed by 3 bases and 5 bases, with 10 bases remaining between them. CDR3 sequence reads: CASSDQVWETQYF. Here the CDR3 DNA reads TGTGCCAGCAGTGACCAGGTGTGGGAGACCCAGTACTTC. Supplemented by reference TRBV2 and TRBJ2-5, the full variable domain reads EPEVTQTPSHQVTQMGQEVILRCVPISNHLYFYWYRQILGQKVEFLVSFYNNEISEKSEIFDDQFSVERPDGSNFTLKIRSTKLEDSAMYFCASSDQVWETQYFGPGTRLLVL.

The chain recombines TRBV4-2 with TRBJ2-7; 7 positions match TRBD2. Germline V gene sequence: CDR1 LGHNA, CDR2 YNFKEQ. V shed 0 bases, J shed 3 bases, and the junction held 5 bases outside the gene matches. The CDR3 loop spans 15 amino acids. The CDR3 region has the DNA TGTGCCAGCAGCCAAGAAGGGCGGGGGAGCTACGAGCAGTACTTC. Translating gives CASSQEGRGSYEQYF.

This clone appeared a few times. The V and J genes are TRBV28 and TRBJ2-7; the match to TRBD1 covers 7 bases. The CDR3 has 12 residues. Germline CDR1 is MDHEN and CDR2 is SYDVKM. J was trimmed by 9 bases and V by 2 bases; bases with no gene match: 4. Written as DNA, the CDR3 is TGTGCCAGCAGTTTACGACAGGGTAGGCAGTACTTC. Protein: CASSLRQGRQYF.

This clone has a handful of counts. The V gene is TRBV28, the J gene TRBJ1-5, with D hard to call. The CDR3 consists of 13 residues. V lost 4 bases and J lost 7, with 11 bases in between. CDR1 and CDR2 (germline): MDHEN, SYDVKM. This CDR3 is CASSSERWQPQHF. CDR3 DNA sequence: TGTGCCAGCAGTTCAGAGAGGTGGCAGCCCCAGCATTTT.

CDR3 sequence reads: CASSAGTSGETQYF. CDR3 in DNA: TGTGCCAGCAGCGCCGGGACTAGCGGAGAGACCCAGTACTTC. This chain joins TRBV6-1 and TRBJ2-5; TRBD2 matches at 11 bases. The CDR3 contains 14 residues. Germline V CDR1 and CDR2: MNHNS, SASEGT. V was clipped by 6 bases and J by 4 bases; unmatched bases: 4.

The chain has TRBV19 and TRBJ1-1; no definite D call. CDR1 and CDR2 from the germline V gene are LNHDA and SQIVND (reference sequence). Between the trimmed V and J ends, which lost 7 bases and 7 bases, there was a span of 10 bases. The CDR3 contains 11 residues. CDR3 bases: TGTGCCAGTAACGGGAGGGTTGAAGCTTTCTTT. Amino acid sequence: CASNGRVEAFF.

The CDR3 sequence: CASSDGTGGSPLHF. CDR3 in DNA: TGTGCCAGCAGTGACGGGACAGGGGGCTCACCCCTCCACTTT. This chain links TRBV6-4 with TRBJ1-6; 12 bases are shared with TRBD1. The CDR3 extends over 14 amino acids. Germline loops: CDR1 MRHNA, CDR2 SNTAGT. Trimming took 2 bases from V and 10 from J; bases not matched to a gene: 0.

This clone was seen a few times. This chain uses TRBV5-1 with TRBJ2-1; perhaps TRBD2 as D (5 bases). V gave up 4 bases and J gave up 4 bases, with 9 bases separating them. This CDR3 is 13 amino acids long. Germline CDR1 SGHRS, CDR2 YFSETQ. The CDR3 DNA reads TGCGCCAGCAGCCCCGAGGGTTACAATGAGCAGTTCTTC. It yields the protein CASSPEGYNEQFF.

About this clone itself: At one boundary the junction diverges from the germline segment, which might be a read error. This rearrangement joins TRBV25-1 to TRBJ2-1; 8 bases agree with TRBD2. Looked up from germline, CDR1 is MGHDK and CDR2 is SYGVNS. The CDR3 has 14 amino acids. CDR3 residues: CASVSGATYNEQLF. As DNA, the CDR3 is TGTGCCAGCGTTAGCGGGGCTACCTACAATGAGCAGCTCTTC.

This clone was counted once. CDR3 region: CASSPQGIDYGYTF. CDR3 DNA sequence: TGTGCCAGCAGTCCCCAGGGGATAGACTATGGCTACACCTTC. The chain links TRBV6-5 to TRBJ1-2; D perhaps matches TRBD1 (6 bases). The germline V and J ends were trimmed by 5 bases and 3 bases, with 13 bases remaining between them. CDR1 and CDR2 from the germline V gene are MNHEY and SVGAGI. The CDR3 spans 14 residues.

V is TRBV9 and J is TRBJ1-4, with D unresolved. This CDR3 comprises 15 residues. V lost 3 bases to trimming and J lost 0 bases, with 9 bases between them. The germline CDR1 and CDR2 sequences are SGDLS and YYNGEE. CDR3 DNA sequence: TGTGCCAGCAGCGCCCCCCCTGCAACTAATGAAAAACTGTTTTTT. Translated, it gives CASSAPPATNEKLFF.

J is TRBJ1-3 and V is TRBV28; D may be TRBD1 (5 bases). CDR1 is MDHEN, CDR2 SYDVKM, per germline. CDR3 length equals 17 residues. V was pared by 6 bases and J by 4 bases, with 22 bases between. Here the CDR3 reads CASRLREGSHLGNTIYF. The CDR3 nucleotides are TGTGCCAGCAGACTCAGGGAGGGTTCTCACCTGGGAAACACCATATATTTT.

This clone was detected a few times. The chain uses TRBV7-9 and TRBJ2-1, with 8 bases fitting TRBD2. The germline V gene has CDR1 SEHNR and CDR2 FQNEAQ (reference sequence). CDR3 length: 14 residues. Unmatched junction bases numbered 7, after V lost 6 bases and J lost 6 bases. The CDR3 reads CASRRLASGNEQFF. CDR3 nucleotides: TGTGCCAGCAGGCGACTAGCGTCCGGCAATGAGCAGTTCTTC.

This clone was observed a single time. CDR3: CASSGTSGIREQYF. The DNA of the CDR3 is TGTGCCAGCTCAGGGACTAGCGGGATTCGGGAGCAGTACTTC. The chain is built from TRBV18 and TRBJ2-7, with 13 nucleotides matching TRBD2. This CDR3 region has 14 residues. The junction had 5 bases not matched to a gene; V was cut back by 5 bases and J by 7 bases. CDR1 and CDR2 from the germline V gene are KGHSH and LQKENI.

The V and J genes are TRBV7-3 and TRBJ1-1; possibly TRBD1 for D (6 bases). The germline CDR1 and CDR2 sequences are SGHTA and FQGTGA. The CDR3 totals 13 residues. V was pared by 6 bases and J by 5 bases, with 13 bases between. CDR3 bases: TGTGCCAGCAGAACAGGGAGGGGAACTGAAGCTTTCTTT. As protein: CASRTGRGTEAFF.

V is TRBV19 and J is TRBJ2-5, with D unresolved. In germline, CDR1 is LNHDA, CDR2 SQIVND (reference sequence). Trimming stripped 1 base from V and 0 bases from J, with 9 bases between. The CDR3 spans 15 residues. CDR3 amino acids: CASSIGAGYQETQYF. CDR3 nucleotide sequence: TGTGCCAGTAGTATAGGAGCAGGATACCAAGAGACCCAGTACTTC.

The chain joins TRBV6-5 to TRBJ2-1, with D possibly matching TRBD1 (5 bases). The CDR3 runs to 13 residues. Trimming cost V 2 bases and J 8 bases, with 10 bases left between them. Germline loops: CDR1 MNHEY, CDR2 SVGAGI. CDR3 sequence (DNA): TGTGCCAGCAGTTACAGGTCAGGGTATGAGCAGTTCTTC. Protein: CASSYRSGYEQFF.

The chain recombines TRBV5-6 with TRBJ1-1; D remains unclear. Per germline, CDR1 SGHDT and CDR2 YYEEEE. V lost 4 bases, J lost 1 base, and 2 bases lay in between. The CDR3 spans 11 residues. CDR3 in amino acids: CASSRNTEAFF. The CDR3 DNA follows: TGTGCCAGCAGCCGGAACACTGAAGCTTTCTTT.

The chain joins TRBV27 to TRBJ2-3; TRBD1 matches 10 bases. Germline CDR1 is MNHEY and CDR2 is SMNVEV (reference sequence). CDR3 length: 15 amino acids. J gave up 2 bases and V 3 bases, and 2 bases lay outside the gene matches. CDR3 region: CASSFGTGVTDTQYF. The CDR3 nucleotides are TGTGCCAGCAGTTTCGGGACAGGGGTCACAGATACGCAGTATTTT.